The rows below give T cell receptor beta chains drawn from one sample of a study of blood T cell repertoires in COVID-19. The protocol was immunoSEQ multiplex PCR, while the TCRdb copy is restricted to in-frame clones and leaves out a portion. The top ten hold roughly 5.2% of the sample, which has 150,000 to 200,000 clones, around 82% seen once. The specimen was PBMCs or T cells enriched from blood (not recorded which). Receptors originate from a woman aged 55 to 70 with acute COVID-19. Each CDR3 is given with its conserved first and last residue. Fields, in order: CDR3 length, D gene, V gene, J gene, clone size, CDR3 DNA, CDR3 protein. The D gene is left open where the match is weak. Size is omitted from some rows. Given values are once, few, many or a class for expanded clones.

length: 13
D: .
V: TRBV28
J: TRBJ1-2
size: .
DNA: TGTGCCAGCAGTTTGGGCAGGAACTATGGCTACACCTTC
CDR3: CASSLGRNYGYTF

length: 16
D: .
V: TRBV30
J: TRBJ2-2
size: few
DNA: TGTGCCTGGAGTGTAAAGTCGGCAGGGAACACCGGGGAGCTGTTTTTT
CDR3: CAWSVKSAGNTGELFF

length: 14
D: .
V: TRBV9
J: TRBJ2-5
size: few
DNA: TGTGCCAGCAGCGTAGCGCTTACAACAGAGACCCAGTACTTC
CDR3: CASSVALTTETQYF

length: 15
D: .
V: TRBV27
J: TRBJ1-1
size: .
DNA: TGTGCCAGCAGTCCCCGGGGGGGCCTGAGCACTGAAGCTTTCTTT
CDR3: CASSPRGGLSTEAFF

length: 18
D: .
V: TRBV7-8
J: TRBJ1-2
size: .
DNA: TGTGCCAGCAGCTTAGGAAACGAACGACACCGAGCTAACTATGGCTACACCTTC
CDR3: CASSLGNERHRANYGYTF

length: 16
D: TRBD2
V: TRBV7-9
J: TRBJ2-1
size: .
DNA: TGTGCCAGCAGCCTAGCGGGAGTCATTACCTACAATGAGCAGTTCTTC
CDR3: CASSLAGVITYNEQFF

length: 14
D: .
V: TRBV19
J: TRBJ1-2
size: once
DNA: TGTGCCAGTAGGGACGGGGGGGCACGCTATGGCTACACCTTC
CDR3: CASRDGGARYGYTF

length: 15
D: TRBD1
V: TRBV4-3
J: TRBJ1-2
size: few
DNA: TGCGCCAGCAGCCAATTAGGGGACAGGGCGGATGGCTACACCTTC
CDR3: CASSQLGDRADGYTF

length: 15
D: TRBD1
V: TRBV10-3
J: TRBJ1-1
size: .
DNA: TGTGCCATCAGTAGGGACAGGGCTGACGACACTGAAGCTTTCTTT
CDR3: CAISRDRADDTEAFF

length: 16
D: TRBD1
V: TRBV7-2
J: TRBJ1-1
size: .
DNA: TGTGCCAGCAGCTTAGCCGTCCCGGGACAGGGGGGTGAAGCTTTCTTT
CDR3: CASSLAVPGQGGEAFF

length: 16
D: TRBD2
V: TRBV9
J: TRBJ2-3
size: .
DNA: TGTGCCAGCGCATCCGAACTAGCGGGGGCTTGGGATACGCAGTATTTT
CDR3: CASASELAGAWDTQYF

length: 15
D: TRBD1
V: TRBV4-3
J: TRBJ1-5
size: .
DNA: TGCGCCAGCAGCCAGGAGACAGGGGATGTCCAGCCCCAGCATTTT
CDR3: CASSQETGDVQPQHF

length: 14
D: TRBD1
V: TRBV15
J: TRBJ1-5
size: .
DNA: TGTGCCACCAGCAGCAGGGGGGTTACTCAGCCCCAGCATTTT
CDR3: CATSSRGVTQPQHF

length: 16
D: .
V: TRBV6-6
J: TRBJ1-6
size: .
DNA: TGTGCCAGCAGTTTACGGGCAGGGGAGTATAATTCACCCCTCCACTTT
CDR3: CASSLRAGEYNSPLHF

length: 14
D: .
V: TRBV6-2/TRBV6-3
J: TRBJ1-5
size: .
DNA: TGTGCCAGCAGTTCCGGAGGGAGCAATCAGCCCCAGCATTTT
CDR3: CASSSGGSNQPQHF

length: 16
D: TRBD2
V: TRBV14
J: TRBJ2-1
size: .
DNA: TGTGCCAGCAGCCCCCCCGGGACTAGCGGGAGCGATGAGCAGTTCTTC
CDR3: CASSPPGTSGSDEQFF

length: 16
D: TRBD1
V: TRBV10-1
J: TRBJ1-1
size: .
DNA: TGCGCCAGCAGGTCAGGGGGCGCCCAGGAGAACACTGAAGCTTTCTTT
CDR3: CASRSGGAQENTEAFF

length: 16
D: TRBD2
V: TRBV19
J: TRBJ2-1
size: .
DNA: TGTGCCAGTAGTCGAGATAGCGGGAGGTCCCTGAATGAGCAGTTCTTC
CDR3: CASSRDSGRSLNEQFF

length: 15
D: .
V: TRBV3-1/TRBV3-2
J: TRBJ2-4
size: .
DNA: TGTGCCAGCAGCCAAGATCTTGTTAGCGCGAGCATTCAGTACTTC
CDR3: CASSQDLVSASIQYF

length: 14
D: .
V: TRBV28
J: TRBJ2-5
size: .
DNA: TGTGCCAGCACAGACCGGGCCGGCGAGGAGGACCAGTACTTC
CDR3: CASTDRAGEEDQYF

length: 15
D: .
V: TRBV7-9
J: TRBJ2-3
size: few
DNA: TGTGCCAGCAGCTCCCGACTAGGAAGCACAGATACGCAGTATTTT
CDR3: CASSSRLGSTDTQYF

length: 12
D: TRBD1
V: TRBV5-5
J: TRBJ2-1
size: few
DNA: TGTGCCAGCAGCGGACAGGCGAATGAGCAGTTCTTC
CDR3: CASSGQANEQFF

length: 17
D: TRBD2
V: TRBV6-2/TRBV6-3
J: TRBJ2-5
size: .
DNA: TGTGCCAGCAGTGCGGGACTAGCGGGAGACCTCCAAGAGACCCAGTACTTC
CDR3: CASSAGLAGDLQETQYF